The source of this T cell receptor beta chain is a study of early T cells in non-severe SARS-CoV-2 infection. At the level of the study: Chains from this unsorted whole-blood bulk RNA could not be paired. Broader study findings: Matches to VDJdb favored anti-spike CD8 responses and missed private and CD4 specificities.

Concerning this clonotype itself: Its antigen remains unidentified.

Attachment of unique molecular identifiers was made to individual cDNA molecules. TCRdb fed the 5' RACE reads into MiXCR, producing one record per CDR3 protein. The sample contains roughly 45,000 distinct CDR3 sequences, roughly 11% of which appear only once. The clonotype was recovered from an adult who was a healthcare worker with PCR-confirmed SARS-CoV-2 infection or an uninfected control (not recorded which). Source material: whole blood.

CDR3 in amino acids: CASSLGTRSYNEQFF. For the CDR3, the DNA is TGTGCCAGCAGCTTAGGGACCCGCTCCTACAATGAGCAGTTCTTC. This chain connects TRBV7-2 to TRBJ2-1; D gene ambiguous. The V end lost 1 base, the J end lost 0 bases, and 7 bases lay between the germline ends. Germline assignment: CDR1 SGHTA and CDR2 FQGNSA. This CDR3 region has 15 residues.